This T cell receptor beta chain was obtained from a study of blood T cell repertoires in COVID-19. Turning to the study itself: Samples of COVID-19 (acute and convalescent) were obtained from the United States, Italy and Spain. Sample material is recorded as cDNA or gDNA derived from T cells, B-cell-depleted T cells, or PBMCs.

Authors' analysis steps: Reference gene primer amplification gave nucleated cell count estimates. The repertoire was sequenced with immunoSEQ multiplex PCR; TCRdb's copy has only in-frame clones and lacks some. V and J calls and clone size are given by that table; D and trimming were obtained from the DNA. The sample has tens of thousands of clones, around 90% seen once. CDR1 and CDR2 from the germline V gene are SNHLY and FYNNEI. V lost 11 bases and J lost 0, with 16 bases in between. This CDR3 contains 14 residues. The chain uses TRBV2 and TRBJ1-1; D gene uncertain. The sequence derives from a man between 45 and 60 years old with active COVID-19. Sequenced material: peripheral blood. CDR3 in DNA: TGTGCCGGAAGCAGCGTTAGGATGAACACTGAAGCTTTCTTT. The encoded protein is CAGSSVRMNTEAFF.